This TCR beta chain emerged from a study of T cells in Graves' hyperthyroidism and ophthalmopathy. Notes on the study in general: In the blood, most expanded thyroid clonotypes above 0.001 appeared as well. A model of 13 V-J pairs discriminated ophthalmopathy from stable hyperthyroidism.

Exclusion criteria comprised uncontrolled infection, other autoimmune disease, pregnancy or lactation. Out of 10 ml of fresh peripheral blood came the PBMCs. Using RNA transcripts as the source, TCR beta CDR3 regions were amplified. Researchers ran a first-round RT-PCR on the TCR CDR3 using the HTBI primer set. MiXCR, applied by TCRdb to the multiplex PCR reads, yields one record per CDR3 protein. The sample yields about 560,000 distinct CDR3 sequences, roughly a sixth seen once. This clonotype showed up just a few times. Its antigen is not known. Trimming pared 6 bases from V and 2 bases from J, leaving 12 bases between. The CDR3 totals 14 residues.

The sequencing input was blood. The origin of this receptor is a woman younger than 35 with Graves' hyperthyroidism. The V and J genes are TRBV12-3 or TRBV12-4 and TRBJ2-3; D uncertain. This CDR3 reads CASSYGGDTDTQYF. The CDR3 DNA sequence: TGTGCCAGCAGCTACGGTGGGGACACAGATACGCAGTATTTT.